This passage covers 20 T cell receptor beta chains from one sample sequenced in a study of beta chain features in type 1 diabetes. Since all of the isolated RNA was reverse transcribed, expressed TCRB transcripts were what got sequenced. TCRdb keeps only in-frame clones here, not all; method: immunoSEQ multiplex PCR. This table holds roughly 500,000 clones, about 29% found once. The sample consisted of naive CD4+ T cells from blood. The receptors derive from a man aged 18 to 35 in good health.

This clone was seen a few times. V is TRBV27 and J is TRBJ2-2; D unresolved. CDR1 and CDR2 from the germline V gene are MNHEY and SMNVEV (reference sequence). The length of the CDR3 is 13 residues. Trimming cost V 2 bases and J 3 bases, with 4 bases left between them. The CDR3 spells CASSLTHTGELFF. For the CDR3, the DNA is TGTGCCAGCAGTTTAACTCACACCGGGGAGCTGTTTTTT.

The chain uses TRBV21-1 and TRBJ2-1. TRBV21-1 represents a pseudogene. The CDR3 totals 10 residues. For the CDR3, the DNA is TGTGCCAGCAGCAAGGATGAGCAGTTCTTC. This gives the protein CASSKDEQFF.

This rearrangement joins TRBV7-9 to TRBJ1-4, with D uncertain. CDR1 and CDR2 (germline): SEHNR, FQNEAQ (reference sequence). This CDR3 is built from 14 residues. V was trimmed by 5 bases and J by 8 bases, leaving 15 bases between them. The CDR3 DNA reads TGTGCCAGCAGCCCCCGCTCTGAGTCGGAAAAACTGTTTTTT. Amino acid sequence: CASSPRSESEKLFF.

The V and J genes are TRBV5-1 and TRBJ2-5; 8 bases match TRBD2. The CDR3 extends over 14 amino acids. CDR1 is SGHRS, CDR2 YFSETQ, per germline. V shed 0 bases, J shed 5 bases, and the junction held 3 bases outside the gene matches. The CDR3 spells CASSLGSGSETQYF. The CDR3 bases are TGCGCCAGCAGCTTGGGCAGCGGGAGTGAGACCCAGTACTTC.

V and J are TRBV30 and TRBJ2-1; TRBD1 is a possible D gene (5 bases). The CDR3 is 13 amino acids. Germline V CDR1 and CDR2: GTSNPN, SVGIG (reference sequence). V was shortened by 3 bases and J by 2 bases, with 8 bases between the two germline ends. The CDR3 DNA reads TGTGCCTGGAGACCAGGGCCCTACAATGAGCAGTTCTTC. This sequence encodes CAWRPGPYNEQFF.

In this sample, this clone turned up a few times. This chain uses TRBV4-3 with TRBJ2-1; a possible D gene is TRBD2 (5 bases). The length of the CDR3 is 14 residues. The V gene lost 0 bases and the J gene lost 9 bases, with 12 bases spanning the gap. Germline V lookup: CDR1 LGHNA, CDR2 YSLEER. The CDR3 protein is CASSQDWEGGEQFF. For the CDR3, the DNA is TGCGCCAGCAGCCAAGATTGGGAAGGAGGTGAGCAGTTCTTC.

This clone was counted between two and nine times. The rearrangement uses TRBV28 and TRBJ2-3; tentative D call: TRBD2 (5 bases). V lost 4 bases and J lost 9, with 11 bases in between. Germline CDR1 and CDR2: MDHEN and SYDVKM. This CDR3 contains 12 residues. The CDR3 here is CASSSGRGTQYF. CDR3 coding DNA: TGTGCCAGCAGTTCTGGTCGGGGAACGCAGTATTTT.

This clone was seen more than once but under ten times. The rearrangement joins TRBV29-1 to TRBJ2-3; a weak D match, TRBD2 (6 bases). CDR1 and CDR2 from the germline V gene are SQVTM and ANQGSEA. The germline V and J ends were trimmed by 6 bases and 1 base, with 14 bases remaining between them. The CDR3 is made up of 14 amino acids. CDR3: CSVDSGDGTDTQYF. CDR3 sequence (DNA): TGCAGCGTAGATTCGGGGGACGGCACAGATACGCAGTATTTT.

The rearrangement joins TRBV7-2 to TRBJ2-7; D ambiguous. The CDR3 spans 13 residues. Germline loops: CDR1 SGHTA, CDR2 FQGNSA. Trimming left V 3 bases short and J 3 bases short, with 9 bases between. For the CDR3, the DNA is TGTGCCAGCAGCTTCGACACGGTCTACGAGCAGTACTTC. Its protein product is CASSFDTVYEQYF.

The CDR3 loop is CSVSPRGGKNIQYF. CDR3 DNA: TGCAGCGTATCGCCCCGGGGCGGAAAAAACATTCAGTACTTC. V is TRBV29-1 and J is TRBJ2-4; D is tentatively TRBD1 or TRBD2 (5 bases each). V lost 6 bases to trimming and J lost 4 bases, with 16 bases between them. Germline V gives CDR1 SQVTM, CDR2 ANQGSEA. The CDR3 has 14 amino acids.

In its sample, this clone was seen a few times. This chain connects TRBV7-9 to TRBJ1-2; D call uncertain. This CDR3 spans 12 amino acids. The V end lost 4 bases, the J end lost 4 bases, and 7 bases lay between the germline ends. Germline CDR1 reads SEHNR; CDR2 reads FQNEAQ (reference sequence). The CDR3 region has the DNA TGTGCCAGCAGCTCCATGGTCTATGGCTACACCTTC. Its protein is CASSSMVYGYTF.

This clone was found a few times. The CDR3 loop is CSDRDVPYGYTF. CDR3 DNA sequence: TGCAGCGACCGGGATGTCCCTTATGGCTACACCTTC. This chain connects TRBV29-1 to TRBJ1-2; D is unresolved. The CDR3 loop spans 12 amino acids. Germline V gives CDR1 SQVTM, CDR2 ANQGSEA. Between the trimmed V and J ends, which lost 7 bases and 5 bases, there was a span of 14 bases. The full variable domain, completed using reference TRBV29-1 and TRBJ1-2, is SAVISQKPSRDICQRGTSLTIQCQVDSQVTMMFWYRQQPGQSLTLIATANQGSEATYESGFVIDKFPISRPNLTFSTLTVSNMSPEDSSIYLCSDRDVPYGYTFGSGTRLTVV.

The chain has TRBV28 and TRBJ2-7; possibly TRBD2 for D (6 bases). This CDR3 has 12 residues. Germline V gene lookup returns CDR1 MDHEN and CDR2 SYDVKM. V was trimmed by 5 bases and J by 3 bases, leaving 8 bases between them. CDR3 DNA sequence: TGTGCCAGCAGTACTAGCTACTACGAGCAGTACTTC. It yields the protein CASSTSYYEQYF.

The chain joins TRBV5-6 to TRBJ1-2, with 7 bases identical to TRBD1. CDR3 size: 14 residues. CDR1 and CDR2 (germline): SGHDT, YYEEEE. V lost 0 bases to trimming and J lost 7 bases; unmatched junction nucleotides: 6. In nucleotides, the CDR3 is TGTGCCAGCAGCTTGGGACAGGGAAGTGGTGGCTACACCTTC. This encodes CASSLGQGSGGYTF.

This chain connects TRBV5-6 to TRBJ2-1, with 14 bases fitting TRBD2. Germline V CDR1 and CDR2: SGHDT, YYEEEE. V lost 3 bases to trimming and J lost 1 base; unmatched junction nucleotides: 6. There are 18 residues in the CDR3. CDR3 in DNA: TGTGCCAGCAGCTCGGGGACTAGCGGGAGAAGGTCCTACAATGAGCAGTTCTTC. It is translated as CASSSGTSGRRSYNEQFF.

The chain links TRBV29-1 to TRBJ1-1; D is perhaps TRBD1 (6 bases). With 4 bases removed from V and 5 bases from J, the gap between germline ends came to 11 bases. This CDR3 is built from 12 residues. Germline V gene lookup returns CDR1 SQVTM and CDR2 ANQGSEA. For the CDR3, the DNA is TGCAGCGTTGCGAGGGGGACTACTGAAGCTTTCTTT. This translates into CSVARGTTEAFF.

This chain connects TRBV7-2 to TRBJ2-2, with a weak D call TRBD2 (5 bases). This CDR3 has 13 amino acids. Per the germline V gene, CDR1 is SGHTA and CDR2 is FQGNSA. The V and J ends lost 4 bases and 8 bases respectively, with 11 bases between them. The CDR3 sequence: CASSSKGRGELFF. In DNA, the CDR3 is TGTGCCAGCAGCTCAAAAGGGAGAGGGGAGCTGTTTTTT.

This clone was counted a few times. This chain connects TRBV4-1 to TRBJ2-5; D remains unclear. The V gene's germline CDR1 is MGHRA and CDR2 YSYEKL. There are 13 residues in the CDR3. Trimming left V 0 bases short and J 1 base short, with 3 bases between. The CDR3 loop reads CASSQETQETQYF. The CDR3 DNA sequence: TGCGCCAGCAGCCAAGAAACCCAAGAGACCCAGTACTTC.

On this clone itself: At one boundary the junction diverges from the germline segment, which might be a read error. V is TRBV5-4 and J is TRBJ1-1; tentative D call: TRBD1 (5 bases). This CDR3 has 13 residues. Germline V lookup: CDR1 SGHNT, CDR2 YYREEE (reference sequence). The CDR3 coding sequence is TGTGCCAGCAGCATTCCCCTCGGGGCTGAGGCTTTCTTT. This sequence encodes CASSIPLGAEAFF.

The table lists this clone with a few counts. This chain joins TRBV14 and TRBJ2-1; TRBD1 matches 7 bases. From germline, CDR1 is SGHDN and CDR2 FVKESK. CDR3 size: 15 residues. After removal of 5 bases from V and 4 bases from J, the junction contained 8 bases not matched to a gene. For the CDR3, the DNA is TGTGCCAGCAGCTTCCGACAGGGCCCTTACAATGAGCAGTTCTTC. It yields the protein CASSFRQGPYNEQFF. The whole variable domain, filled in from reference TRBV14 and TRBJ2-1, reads EAGVTQFPSHSVIEKGQTVTLRCDPISGHDNLYWYRRVMGKEIKFLLHFVKESKQDESGMPNNRFLAERTGGTYSTLKVQPAELEDSGVYFCASSFRQGPYNEQFFGPGTRLTVL.